This T cell receptor beta chain was observed in a study of Graves' ophthalmopathy and Graves' hyperthyroidism. This clonotype has ten or more counts. Its specificity is unknown. Deletions cut 6 bases from V and 0 bases from J, with 8 bases between. This CDR3 is built from 13 residues. Amplified TCR beta CDR3 regions were obtained using RNA transcripts as template. Second-round multiplex PCR came after first-round RT-PCR with HTBI primers. In TCRdb, the multiplex PCR reads were re-called with MiXCR into one record per CDR3 protein. The sample has 500,000 to 600,000 distinct CDR3 sequences, 35% to 45% seen once. Study conclusions and caveats: Blood also contained most of the expanded thyroid clonotypes above 0.001 frequency.

None of the included patients had other autoimmune diseases, uncontrolled infections, pregnancy or lactation, as these led to exclusion. Serum thyroxine and TRAb, along with clinical symptoms, thyroid ultrasound and orbital computed tomography, were what diagnosis relied on. The TCR comes from an adult man with Graves' hyperthyroidism. Sequences were obtained from peripheral blood or thyroid tissue (not recorded which). V is TRBV12-3 or TRBV12-4 and J is TRBJ1-1; D is unclear. The CDR3 sequence is CASRQDVNTEAFF. CDR3 nucleotide sequence: TGTGCCAGCAGACAAGACGTGAACACTGAAGCTTTCTTT.